This T cell receptor beta chain derives from a study of human T cells and chemical hapten exposure (dated by TCRdb to the early 2020s). At the level of the whole study: Libraries were combined into a pool for sequencing, and differences in TCR yield between samples came mainly from small differences in library volumes within the pool. This study followed changes in the peripheral blood TCR repertoire in vivo during primary and secondary sensitization of alopecia patients to the hapten diphenylcyclopropenone (DPC). For every blood RNA sample, sequencing covered both the TCR alpha and TCR beta chains. Points the paper makes about the study in general: Repeated subsampling changed both the strength of the expansion versus patch-test correlation and the threshold at which the correlation became significant. DPC sensitization did not change the number of TCRs with a frequency above 1 in 1000, and there was no evidence of changes in global repertoire structure.

The time point label of this sample denotes: healthy volunteer bleed at 2 weeks. Total RNA was extracted from unfractionated whole blood that had been collected in Tempus Blood RNA tubes. As TCR sequencing controls, about 5 healthy volunteers were used, with blood taken at day 0, 2 weeks and 6 weeks. The V end loses 2 bases and the J end loses 3 bases, and a stretch of 8 bases separates them. The CDR1 and CDR2 encoded by the germline V gene are SGHRS and YFSETQ. The CDR3 goes from the cysteine to the phenylalanine over 13 residues. The entry retains the CDR3 DNA only, 39 bases that are in frame from base 1. The library was prepared using RACE. Instrument on record: NextSeq 500. Library preparation attached unique molecular identifiers to individual cDNA molecules for quantitative, reproducible TCR counting. Per the original workflow: A median of about 100,000 TCRs per sample was observed, with a range of 23,224 to 690,600. V, J and CDR3 annotation of the TCR reads was carried out using the Decombinator software suite. For the PS versus PT1 abundance plots, all samples were subsampled to the same number of TCRs (28,000). Expanded TCRs were defined as absent before sensitization and observed at least eight times at the 2-week time point. The raw public reads went through TCRdb reprocessing: fastp at Q25, MiXCR clone calling, in-frame beta chains kept. Each entry merges the rows of one CDR3 protein and shows their most common DNA and genes. It is TCRdb's table, rather than the study itself, that gives the V and J calls and clone size. For this sample there are approximately 33,000 distinct CDR3 sequences; 7.4% appear just once. Around a tenth of the sample goes to the ten largest clones.

Comments on this clonotype: No cognate antigen has been identified for it. No quality values exist for individual bases; no much larger clone is one base distant.

The rearranged chain carries TRBV5-1 and TRBJ2-5; perhaps TRBD2 is the D gene, with 5 bases matching. Sequenced: whole blood. The sequence derives from a human donor in good health. Some clones in this sample may be carry-over from other donors' samples. The CDR3 in this case is CASSLTGEETQYF. In nucleotides, the sequence is TGCGCCAGCAGCTTAACCGGGGAAGAGACCCAGTACTTC.